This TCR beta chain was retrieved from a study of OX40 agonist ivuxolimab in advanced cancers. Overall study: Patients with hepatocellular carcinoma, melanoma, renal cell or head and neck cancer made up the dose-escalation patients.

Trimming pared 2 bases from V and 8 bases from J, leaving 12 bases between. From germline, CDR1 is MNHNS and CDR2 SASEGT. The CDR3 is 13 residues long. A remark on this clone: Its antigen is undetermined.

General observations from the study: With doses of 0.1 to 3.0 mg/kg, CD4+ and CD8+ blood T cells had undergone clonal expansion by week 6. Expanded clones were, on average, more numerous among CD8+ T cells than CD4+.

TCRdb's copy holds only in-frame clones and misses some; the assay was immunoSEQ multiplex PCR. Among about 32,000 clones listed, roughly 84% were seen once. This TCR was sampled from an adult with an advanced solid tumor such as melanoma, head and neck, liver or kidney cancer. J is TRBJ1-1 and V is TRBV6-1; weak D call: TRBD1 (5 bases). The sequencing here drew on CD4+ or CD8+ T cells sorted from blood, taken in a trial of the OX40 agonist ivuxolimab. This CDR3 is CASSELRGLEAFF. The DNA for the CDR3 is TGTGCCAGCAGTGAATTGAGGGGATTAGAAGCTTTCTTT.